The sequence of this TCR beta chain was determined in a study of early T cells in non-severe SARS-CoV-2 infection. Study-level background: Chains were not paired, and sequencing was done on bulk RNA from unsorted whole blood.

Study-wide results and limits: VDJdb matching skewed toward anti-spike CD8 responses, missing private and CD4 specificities.

Each single cDNA molecule received a unique molecular identifier. Each CDR3 protein gets one entry after TCRdb re-called the 5' RACE reads with MiXCR. The sample holds tens of thousands of distinct CDR3 sequences, 15% to 19% seen once. A note on this clonotype: Its target is unknown.

V shed 3 bases and J shed 10 bases, with 7 bases lying between them. The CDR3 loop spans 12 amino acids. Per germline, CDR1 MNHNY and CDR2 SVGAGI (reference sequence). The specimen sequenced was whole blood. The chain couples TRBV6-6 to TRBJ1-6, with D uncertain. The source is an adult who was a healthcare worker with PCR-confirmed SARS-CoV-2 infection or an uninfected control (not recorded which). The CDR3, as DNA: TGTGCCAGCAGTTATGACGAATCACCCCTCCACTTT. Its protein product is CASSYDESPLHF.